The present T cell receptor (beta chain) was sequenced within a study of OX40 agonist ivuxolimab in advanced cancers. Study in general: Patients' therapy was ivuxolimab, an antibody that acts as an agonist of OX40 (CD134). Of the participants, 40% had some prior anti-PD-1, anti-PD-L1 or anti-CTLA-4 therapy, which was allowed.

This CDR3 has 14 amino acids. Trimming took off 7 bases at V and 4 bases at J, with 13 bases between the two ends. Looked up from germline, CDR1 is MDHEN and CDR2 is SYDVKM. Profiling relied on immunoSEQ multiplex PCR, and the TCRdb table lists in-frame clones only, not all of them. The sample holds some 65,000 clones, roughly 87% seen once. The chain joins TRBV28 to TRBJ2-2; D possibly matches TRBD1 or TRBD2 (7 bases each). The TCR was taken from an adult with an advanced solid tumor such as melanoma, head and neck, liver or kidney cancer. Sequenced here: CD4+ or CD8+ T cells sorted from blood, sampled in a trial of the OX40 agonist ivuxolimab. The CDR3 loop reads CASMGGGVTGELFF. The CDR3, as DNA: TGTGCCAGCATGGGAGGGGGCGTCACCGGGGAGCTGTTTTTT.